This T cell receptor (beta chain) stems from a study of blood T cell repertoires in COVID-19. Only in-frame clones appear in the TCRdb table, and some are missing; sequencing was by immunoSEQ multiplex PCR. Found here are 90,000 to 120,000 clones, about 89% of them singletons; the top ten hold about 0.89%. Trimming shortened V by 6 bases and J by 12 bases, and 17 bases separated the two germline ends. The CDR3 has 13 amino acids. The germline V gene has CDR1 SGHTA and CDR2 FQGTGA. Sequencing was done on a sample of peripheral blood. This TCR derives from a man aged 55 to 69 with acute or convalescent COVID-19. The chain carries TRBV7-3 and TRBJ2-2; D might be TRBD2 (5 bases). The CDR3: CASSAQRTGKLFF. The CDR3 DNA follows: TGTGCCAGCAGTGCACAGAGAACGGGGAAGCTGTTTTTT.